Listed here is a single T cell receptor (beta chain). Germline values: CDR1 PRHDT, CDR2 FYEKMQ (reference sequence). V was pared by 11 bases and J by 1 base, with 6 bases of the junction left unmatched. The length of the CDR3 is 13 residues. Data came from immunoSEQ multiplex PCR; TCRdb stores just in-frame clones and leaves some out. The table shows roughly 200,000 clones, with around 85% occurring only once. The data were taken from a study of blood T cell repertoires in COVID-19. Study details: Samples of COVID-19 (acute and convalescent) were obtained from the United States, Italy and Spain.

Cohort 3 recovery required two negative PCRs, clearance, or symptom resolution. Specimen: PBMCs or T cells enriched from blood (not recorded which). The V gene is TRBV13, the J gene TRBJ2-3; 7 nucleotides align to TRBD1. This clonotype originated in a man between 40 and 49 years old who had recovered from COVID-19. CDR3 DNA sequence: TGTGCCGGTGGGACAGAGGGCACAGATACGCAGTATTTT. This sequence encodes CAGGTEGTDTQYF. Drawing the rest from reference TRBV13 and TRBJ2-3, the complete variable domain is AAGVIQSPRHLIKEKRETATLKCYPIPRHDTVYWYQQGPGQDPQFLISFYEKMQSDKGSIPDRFSAQQFSDYHSELNMSSLELGDSALYFCAGGTEGTDTQYFGPGTRLTVL.